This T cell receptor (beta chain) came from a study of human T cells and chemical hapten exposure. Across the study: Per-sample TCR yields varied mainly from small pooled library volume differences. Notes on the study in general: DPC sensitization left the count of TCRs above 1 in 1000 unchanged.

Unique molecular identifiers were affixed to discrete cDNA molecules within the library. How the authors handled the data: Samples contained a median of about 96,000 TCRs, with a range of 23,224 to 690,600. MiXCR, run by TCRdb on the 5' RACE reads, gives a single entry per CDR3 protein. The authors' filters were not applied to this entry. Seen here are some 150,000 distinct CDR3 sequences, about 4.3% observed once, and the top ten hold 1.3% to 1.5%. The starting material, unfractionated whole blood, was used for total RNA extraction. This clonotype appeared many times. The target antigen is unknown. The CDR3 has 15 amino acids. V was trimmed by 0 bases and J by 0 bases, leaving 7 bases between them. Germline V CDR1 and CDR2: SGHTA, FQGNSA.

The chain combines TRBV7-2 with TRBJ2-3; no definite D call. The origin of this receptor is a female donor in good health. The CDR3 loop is CASSLARISTDTQYF. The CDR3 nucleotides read TGTGCCAGCAGCTTAGCGCGGATAAGCACAGATACGCAGTATTTT.